One sample yielded the 24 T cell receptor beta chains listed below, sequenced in a study of blood T cell repertoires in COVID-19. Measured with immunoSEQ multiplex PCR; TCRdb has only the in-frame clones, and not every one. Seen here are some 41,000 clones, 83% observed once, and the top ten hold under 50%. Sequencing used peripheral blood. The receptors were sampled from a woman aged 80 or older with active or convalescent COVID-19.

This chain connects TRBV6-4 to TRBJ1-6, with D hard to call. The germline V gene has CDR1 MRHNA and CDR2 SNTAGT. The CDR3 is 12 amino acids. V was clipped by 7 bases and J by 9 bases, with 10 bases between them. The CDR3 loop reads CASTRLGSPLHF. CDR3 DNA sequence: TGTGCCAGCACCAGACTGGGTTCACCCCTCCACTTT.

This clone was observed a handful of times. The chain couples TRBV7-2 to TRBJ2-2; TRBD1 aligns across 7 bases. Trimming took 5 bases from V and 3 from J; bases not matched to a gene: 6. The length of the CDR3 is 15 residues. The germline CDR1 and CDR2 sequences are SGHTA and FQGNSA. CDR3 protein: CASSPRDRYTGELFF. In nucleotides, the CDR3 is TGTGCCAGCAGCCCTCGGGACAGATACACCGGGGAGCTGTTTTTT.

This clone was found once. The J gene is TRBJ2-7, the V gene TRBV24-1; the match to TRBD1 covers 12 bases. The CDR3 sequence is 14 residues long. J lost 5 bases, V lost 10 bases, and 8 bases had no gene match. Germline-derived CDR1 and CDR2 are KGHDR and SFDVKD. CDR3 nucleotide sequence: TGTGCCACGGAAGCCGGGACAGGGGGCAACGAGCAGTACTTC. It is translated as CATEAGTGGNEQYF.

J is TRBJ2-3 and V is TRBV7-6; D might be TRBD1 (5 bases). The CDR3 covers 15 residues. Trimming pared 2 bases from V and 1 base from J, leaving 10 bases between. Germline CDR1 and CDR2: SGHVS and FNYEAQ. CDR3 sequence: CASSLQGSGTDTQYF. CDR3 nucleotide sequence: TGTGCCAGCAGCTTACAGGGATCGGGCACAGATACGCAGTATTTT.

The CDR3 DNA sequence: TGTGCCAGCAGCCAAGGGACTAGCGGATTCTACGAGCAGTACTTC. This encodes CASSQGTSGFYEQYF. The chain links TRBV4-2 to TRBJ2-7, with 10 bases aligning to TRBD2. The CDR3 extends over 15 amino acids. J gave up 3 bases and V 1 base, and 3 bases lay outside the gene matches. The germline CDR1 and CDR2 sequences are LGHNA and YNFKEQ.

CDR3: CASSFSRDSYEQYF. The CDR3 coding sequence is TGTGCCAGCAGTTTCAGCAGGGACTCCTACGAGCAGTACTTC. The chain employs TRBV28 and TRBJ2-7; tentatively, D is TRBD1 (5 bases). The ends were cut back, 3 bases at V and 0 bases at J, with 9 bases in the middle. Germline V gives CDR1 MDHEN, CDR2 SYDVKM. The CDR3 is made up of 14 amino acids. Together with reference TRBV28 and TRBJ2-7, the CDR3 gives the full variable domain: DVKVTQSSRYLVKRTGEKVFLECVQDMDHENMFWYRQDPGLGLRLIYFSYDVKMKEKGDIPEGYSVSREKKERFSLILESASTNQTSMYLCASSFSRDSYEQYFGPGTRLTVT.

V and J are TRBV11-2 and TRBJ2-5; maybe TRBD1 (5 bases). The V gene's germline CDR1 is SGHAT and CDR2 FQNNGV. V lost 1 base and J 0 bases, leaving 9 bases between the germline ends. The CDR3 consists of 15 residues. Here the CDR3 reads CASSLGWGDQETQYF. CDR3 sequence (DNA): TGTGCCAGCAGCTTAGGCTGGGGCGACCAAGAGACCCAGTACTTC.

This clone was picked up a small number of times. V gene TRBV10-3 combines with J gene TRBJ2-7; 13 bases map to TRBD2. After removal of 5 bases from V and 5 bases from J, the junction contained 9 bases not matched to a gene. From germline, CDR1 is ENHRY and CDR2 SYGVKD. This CDR3 comprises 16 residues. The CDR3 nucleotides are TGTGCCATCAGTCCCGGGACTAGCGGGAAATCCCACGAGCAGTACTTC. Its translation: CAISPGTSGKSHEQYF.

V gene TRBV28 combines with J gene TRBJ2-1; D perhaps matches TRBD2 (6 bases). Germline assignment: CDR1 MDHEN and CDR2 SYDVKM. V was cut by 8 bases and J by 2 bases, with 7 bases left in between. This CDR3 has 12 residues. CDR3 DNA sequence: TGTGCCAGCGGACTAACCTACAATGAGCAGTTCTTC. Protein sequence: CASGLTYNEQFF. Full variable domain (rest looked up from reference TRBV28 and TRBJ2-1): DVKVTQSSRYLVKRTGEKVFLECVQDMDHENMFWYRQDPGLGLRLIYFSYDVKMKEKGDIPEGYSVSREKKERFSLILESASTNQTSMYLCASGLTYNEQFFGPGTRLTVL.

J is TRBJ2-1 and V is TRBV7-8; 8 bases are a match to TRBD2. Trimming cost V 1 base and J 4 bases; bases outside gene matches: 3. This CDR3 region has 15 residues. Germline-derived CDR1 and CDR2 are SGHVS and FQNEAQ. CDR3 sequence (DNA): TGTGCCAGCAGCTTAGGCACTAGCGGATACAATGAGCAGTTCTTC. It specifies CASSLGTSGYNEQFF.

The V gene is TRBV11-3, the J gene TRBJ2-2; 9 nucleotides align to TRBD2. Germline CDR1 is SGHNT and CDR2 is YENEEA. V lost 5 bases to trimming and J lost 3 bases; unmatched junction nucleotides: 4. This CDR3 contains 15 residues. The DNA of the CDR3 is TGTGCCAGCAGCCCGGGACTAGCAGACACCGGGGAGCTGTTTTTT. Its translation is CASSPGLADTGELFF. The full variable domain, completed using reference TRBV11-3 and TRBJ2-2, is EAGVVQSPRYKIIEKKQPVAFWCNPISGHNTLYWYLQNLGQGPELLIRYENEEAVDDSQLPKDRFSAERLKGVDSTLKIQPAELGDSAVYLCASSPGLADTGELFFGEGSRLTVL.

The V gene is TRBV24-1, the J gene TRBJ2-3, with D maybe TRBD1 (5 bases). Germline CDR1 reads KGHDR; CDR2 reads SFDVKD. V was trimmed by 4 bases and J by 0 bases, leaving 10 bases between them. The CDR3 covers 15 residues. The CDR3 is CATSDQGLSTDTQYF. CDR3 nucleotides: TGTGCCACCAGTGACCAGGGATTGAGCACAGATACGCAGTATTTT.

The table lists this clone with many counts. The rearrangement links TRBV5-4 to TRBJ2-1, with 7 bases lining up with TRBD1. This CDR3 is built from 15 residues. The J segment lost 7 bases and the V segment lost 0 bases, leaving 7 bases of the junction unmatched. Germline values: CDR1 SGHNT, CDR2 YYREEE (reference sequence). The CDR3 loop is CASSLGQGVGNEQFF. The CDR3 DNA reads TGTGCCAGCAGCTTGGGGCAGGGGGTGGGGAATGAGCAGTTCTTC.

This rearrangement joins TRBV30 to TRBJ2-1; the D gene is possibly TRBD2 (6 bases). Germline V gives CDR1 GTSNPN, CDR2 SVGIG (reference sequence). The CDR3 sequence is 15 residues long. Trimming removed 0 bases from V and 2 bases from J, with 11 bases in between. The CDR3 region is CAWSVDSGTYNEQFF. The CDR3 nucleotides are TGTGCCTGGAGTGTAGATAGCGGAACCTACAATGAGCAGTTCTTC.

The chain uses TRBV7-2 and TRBJ2-1; 11 positions agree with TRBD2. The CDR3 runs to 16 residues. J gave up 5 bases and V 5 bases, and 8 bases lay outside the gene matches. CDR1 and CDR2 (germline): SGHTA, FQGNSA. For the CDR3, the DNA is TGTGCCAGCAGCCTGTATAGCGGGAGGGACCACAATGAGCAGTTCTTC. Its protein product is CASSLYSGRDHNEQFF.

The chain uses TRBV4-1 and TRBJ2-7, with a weak D call TRBD1 (6 bases). Germline V gives CDR1 MGHRA, CDR2 YSYEKL. The CDR3 contains 17 residues. Trimming shortened V by 1 base and J by 0 bases, and 16 bases separated the two germline ends. CDR3 region: CASSQGVRGSASYEQYF. In DNA form, the CDR3 reads TGCGCCAGCAGCCAAGGCGTCAGGGGATCCGCCTCCTACGAGCAGTACTTC.

This clone occurred a few times. V gene TRBV5-8 combines with J gene TRBJ2-7; D might be TRBD1 (5 bases). The CDR3 length is 15 residues. Germline V gene lookup returns CDR1 SGHTS and CDR2 YDEGEE. V dropped 7 bases and J dropped 3 bases, with 20 bases sitting between them. The CDR3 DNA reads as TGTGCCAGCCAAACCCAGTGGGGCTTGGGCTACGAGCAGTACTTC. Amino acids: CASQTQWGLGYEQYF.

V usage is TRBV28 and J usage is TRBJ2-7, with 10 bases fitting TRBD2. The CDR3 consists of 15 residues. V shed 2 bases, J shed 5 bases, and the junction held 6 bases outside the gene matches. Germline V gene lookup returns CDR1 MDHEN and CDR2 SYDVKM. DNA of the CDR3: TGTGCCAGCAGTTTAAGGCTAGCGGGAGCTGACGAGCAGTACTTC. This gives the protein CASSLRLAGADEQYF.

The sample holds one count of this clone. This chain uses TRBV28 with TRBJ2-3; D gene unclear. The length of the CDR3 is 16 residues. Trimming shortened V by 6 bases and J by 0 bases, and 16 bases separated the two germline ends. Per germline, CDR1 MDHEN and CDR2 SYDVKM. In nucleotides, the CDR3 is TGTGCCAGCAGCCTATATCTTTTCCTAAGCACAGATACGCAGTATTTT. It yields the protein CASSLYLFLSTDTQYF.

This clone was counted a single time. The V and J genes are TRBV27 and TRBJ1-2, with 12 nucleotides matching TRBD1. Germline CDR1 is MNHEY and CDR2 is SMNVEV (reference sequence). The junction had 9 bases not matched to a gene; V was cut back by 5 bases and J by 8 bases. The CDR3 extends over 15 amino acids. CDR3 residues: CASSLTGDRGLGYTF. CDR3 bases: TGTGCCAGCAGTCTGACGGGGGACAGGGGGCTAGGCTACACCTTC.

The chain combines TRBV10-3 with TRBJ1-1; TRBD1 is a possible D gene (6 bases). This CDR3 has 14 amino acids. V shed 5 bases and J shed 2 bases, with 12 bases lying between them. Per germline, CDR1 ENHRY and CDR2 SYGVKD. CDR3 sequence reads: CAISSGTFNTEAFF. In DNA, the CDR3 is TGTGCCATCAGTTCCGGGACATTTAACACTGAAGCTTTCTTT.

The rearrangement joins TRBV18 to TRBJ2-5; D gene uncertain. This CDR3 is 13 amino acids long. The V and J ends lost 0 bases and 3 bases respectively, with 5 bases between them. Germline-derived CDR1 and CDR2 are KGHSH and LQKENI. The CDR3 coding sequence is TGTGCCAGCTCACCACCCCCAAAAGAGACCCAGTACTTC. Translation gives CASSPPPKETQYF.

The rearrangement joins TRBV6-5 to TRBJ1-1, with D unclear. CDR3 size: 13 residues. CDR1 and CDR2 (germline): MNHEY, SVGAGI. V lost 6 bases to trimming and J lost 5 bases, with 13 bases between them. CDR3 nucleotides: TGTGCCAGCAGCCAGGCGTTTCGGACTGAAGCTTTCTTT. Translating it yields CASSQAFRTEAFF.

The chain carries TRBV7-3 and TRBJ1-1; tentative D call: TRBD1 (6 bases). Trimming left V 5 bases short and J 3 bases short, with 13 bases between. This CDR3 has 14 residues. Germline V CDR1 and CDR2: SGHTA, FQGTGA. CDR3 coding DNA: TGTGCCAGCAGCCTAGGGGGTTTGGACACTGAAGCTTTCTTT. Protein product: CASSLGGLDTEAFF.